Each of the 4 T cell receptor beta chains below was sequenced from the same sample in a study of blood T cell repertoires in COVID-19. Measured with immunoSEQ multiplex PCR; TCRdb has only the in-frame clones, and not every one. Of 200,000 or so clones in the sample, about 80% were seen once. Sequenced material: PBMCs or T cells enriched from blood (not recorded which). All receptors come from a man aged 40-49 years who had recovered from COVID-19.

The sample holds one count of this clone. CDR3 sequence reads: CASRLQGQQDEQYF. For the CDR3, the DNA is TGCGCCAGCAGACTCCAGGGACAACAGGACGAGCAGTACTTC. The chain employs TRBV5-1 and TRBJ2-7; possibly TRBD1 for D (6 bases). The CDR3 is 14 residues long. V was cut by 5 bases and J by 5 bases, with 17 bases left in between. Germline loops: CDR1 SGHRS, CDR2 YFSETQ.

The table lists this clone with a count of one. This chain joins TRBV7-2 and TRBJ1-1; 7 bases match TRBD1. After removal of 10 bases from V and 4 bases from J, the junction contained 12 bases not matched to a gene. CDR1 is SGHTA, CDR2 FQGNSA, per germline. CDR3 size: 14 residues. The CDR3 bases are TGTGCCAACAAACAAGGACAGGCGTCCACTGAAGCTTTCTTT. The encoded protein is CANKQGQASTEAFF.

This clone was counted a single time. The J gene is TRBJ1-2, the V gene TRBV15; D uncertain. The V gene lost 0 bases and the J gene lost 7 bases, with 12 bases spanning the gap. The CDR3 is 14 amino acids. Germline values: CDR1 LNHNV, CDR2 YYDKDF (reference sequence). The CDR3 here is CATSRDALGLGYTF. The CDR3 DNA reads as TGTGCCACCAGCAGAGATGCCCTCGGACTTGGCTACACCTTC.

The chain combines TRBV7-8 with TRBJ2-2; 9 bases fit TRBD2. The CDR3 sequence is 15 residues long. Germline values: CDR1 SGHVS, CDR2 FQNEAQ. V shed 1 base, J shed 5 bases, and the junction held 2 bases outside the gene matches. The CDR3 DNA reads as TGTGCCAGCAGCTTAGTTGCGGGGGGGACCGGGGAGCTGTTTTTT. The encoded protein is CASSLVAGGTGELFF.